The rows below give T cell receptor beta chains drawn from one sample of a study of cytomegalovirus exposure and HLA in healthy donors. Method: immunoSEQ multiplex PCR; TCRdb's copy keeps in-frame clones and lacks some. The sample has some 100,000 clones, 70% to 80% seen once. Sequences were obtained from PBMCs. These receptors were obtained from a man aged 45-60 years in good health and CMV-seropositive. Each CDR3 is given without its conserved first and last residue. The order of the fields is J gene, V gene, CDR3 protein.

>TRBJ1-3|TRBV7-9
ASNSMRGTGGNTIY
>TRBJ1-1|TRBV18
ASSTGGTGNTEAF
>TRBJ1-6|TRBV9
ASSATGAVNSPLH
>TRBJ2-1|TRBV7-2
ASSFTRRNEQF
>TRBJ1-6|TRBV7-8
ASSLAQSNSPLH
>TRBJ1-1|TRBV4-2
ASSQDQTGGGTEAF
>TRBJ1-5|TRBV6-1
ASSEVRRDQPQH
>TRBJ2-3|TRBV5-4
ASSPAGGHTDTQY
>TRBJ1-2|TRBV5-1
ASSLGGPNGYT
>TRBJ1-2|TRBV30
AWSPGYGYT
>TRBJ2-5|TRBV30
AWRNSGSETQY
>TRBJ2-7|TRBV2
ASSESTLGQY
>TRBJ1-2|TRBV5-1
ASSLQENYGYT
>TRBJ2-7|TRBV28
ASSPGQRSYEQY
>TRBJ1-2|TRBV7-2
ASSPRAGSGYGYT
>TRBJ1-4|TRBV6-4
ATHRVGGGEKLF
>TRBJ2-3|TRBV18
ASSQQGDTQY
>TRBJ2-1|TRBV13
ASSFTSGGARQF
>TRBJ1-1|TRBV18
ASSPAVGGNTEAF
>TRBJ2-7|TRBV6-1
ASSEARRGETAYEQY
>TRBJ1-1|TRBV29-1
SVHRDRPLVGTEAF
>TRBJ1-3|TRBV29-1
SVRERGSGNTIY
>TRBJ2-3|TRBV9
ASSVGQSTDTQY
>TRBJ2-2|TRBV7-9
ASSYRTQNTGELF
>TRBJ2-2|TRBV2
ASSRRGHLNTGELF
>TRBJ1-5|TRBV2
ASSVQAPAREPQH
>TRBJ2-1|TRBV5-4
ASSLAGRVAAYNEQF
>TRBJ2-7|TRBV7-9
SSSLDYAGGPEQY
>TRBJ1-5|TRBV7-2
ASSFSGTASNQPQH
>TRBJ2-7|TRBV7-2
ASSLAALAGGEQY
>TRBJ1-3|TRBV5-1
ASSMGDNSGNTIY
>TRBJ2-7|TRBV7-8
ASSPRGLGTYEQY
>TRBJ1-5|TRBV30
ACGIPGKAPQH
>TRBJ1-2|TRBV29-1
SVEGQSYYGYT
>TRBJ1-1|TRBV19
ASIPSGHQPNTEAF